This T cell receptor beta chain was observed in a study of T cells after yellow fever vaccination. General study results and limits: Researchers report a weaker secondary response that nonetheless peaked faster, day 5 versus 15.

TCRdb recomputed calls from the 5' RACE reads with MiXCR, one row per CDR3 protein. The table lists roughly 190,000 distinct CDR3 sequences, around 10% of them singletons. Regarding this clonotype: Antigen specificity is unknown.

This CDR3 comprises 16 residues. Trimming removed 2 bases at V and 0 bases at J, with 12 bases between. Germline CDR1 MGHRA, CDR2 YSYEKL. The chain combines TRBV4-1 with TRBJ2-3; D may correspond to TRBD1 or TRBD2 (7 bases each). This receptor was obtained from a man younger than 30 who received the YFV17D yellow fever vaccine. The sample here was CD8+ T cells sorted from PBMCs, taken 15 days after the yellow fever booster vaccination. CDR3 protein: CASSQSRGGSTDTQYF. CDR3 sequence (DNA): TGCGCCAGCAGCCAATCCAGGGGGGGTAGCACAGATACGCAGTATTTT.